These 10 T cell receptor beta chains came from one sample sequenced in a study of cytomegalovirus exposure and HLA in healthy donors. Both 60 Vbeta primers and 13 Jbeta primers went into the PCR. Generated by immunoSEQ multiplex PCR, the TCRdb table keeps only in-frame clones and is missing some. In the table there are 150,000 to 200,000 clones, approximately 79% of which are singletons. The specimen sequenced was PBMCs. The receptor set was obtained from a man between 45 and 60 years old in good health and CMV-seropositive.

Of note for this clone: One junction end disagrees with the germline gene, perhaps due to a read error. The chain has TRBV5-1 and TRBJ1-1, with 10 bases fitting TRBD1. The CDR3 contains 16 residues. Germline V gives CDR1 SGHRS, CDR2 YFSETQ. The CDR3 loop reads CASSQGTGVVKTEAFF. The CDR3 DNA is TGCGCCAGCAGTCAAGGGACAGGGGTGGTGAAAACTGAAGCTTTCTTT.

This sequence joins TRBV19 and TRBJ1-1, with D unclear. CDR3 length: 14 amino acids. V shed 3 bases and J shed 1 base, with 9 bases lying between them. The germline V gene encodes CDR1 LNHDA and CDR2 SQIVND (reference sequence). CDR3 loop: CASSIWAENTEAFF. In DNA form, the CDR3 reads TGTGCCAGTAGTATTTGGGCAGAGAACACTGAAGCTTTCTTT.

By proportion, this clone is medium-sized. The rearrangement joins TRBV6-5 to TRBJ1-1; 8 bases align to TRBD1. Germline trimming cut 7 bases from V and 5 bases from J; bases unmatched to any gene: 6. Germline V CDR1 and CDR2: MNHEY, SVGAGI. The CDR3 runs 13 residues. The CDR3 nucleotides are TGTGCCAGCACTCAGGGGGCCGGAACTGAAGCTTTCTTT. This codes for CASTQGAGTEAFF.

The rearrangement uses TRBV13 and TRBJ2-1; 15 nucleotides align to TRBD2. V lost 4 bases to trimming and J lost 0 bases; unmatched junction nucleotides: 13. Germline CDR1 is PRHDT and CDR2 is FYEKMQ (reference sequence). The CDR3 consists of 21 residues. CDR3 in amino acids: CASSSRTSGGEAAISYNEQFF. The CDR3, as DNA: TGTGCCAGCAGCTCCCGGACTAGCGGGGGGGAGGCAGCTATCTCCTACAATGAGCAGTTCTTC.

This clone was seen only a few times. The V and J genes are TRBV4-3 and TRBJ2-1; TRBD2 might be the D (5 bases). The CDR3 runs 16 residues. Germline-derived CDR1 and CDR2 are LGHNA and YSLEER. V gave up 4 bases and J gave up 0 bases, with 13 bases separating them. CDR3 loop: CASSREILSSYNEQFF. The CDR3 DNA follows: TGCGCCAGCAGCCGGGAGATCCTAAGCTCCTACAATGAGCAGTTCTTC.

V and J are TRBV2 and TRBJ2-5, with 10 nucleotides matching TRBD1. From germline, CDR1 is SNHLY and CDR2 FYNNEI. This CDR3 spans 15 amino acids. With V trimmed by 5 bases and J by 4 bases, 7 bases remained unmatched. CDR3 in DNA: TGTGCCAGCAGTATCGGGACAGGGGAGGGAGAGACCCAGTACTTC. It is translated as CASSIGTGEGETQYF.

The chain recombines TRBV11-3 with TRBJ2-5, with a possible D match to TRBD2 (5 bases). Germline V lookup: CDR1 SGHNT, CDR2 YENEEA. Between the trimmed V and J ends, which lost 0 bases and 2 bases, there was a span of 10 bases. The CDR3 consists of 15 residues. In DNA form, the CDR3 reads TGTGCCAGCAGCTTAGATAGAGGGCAGCAAGAGACCCAGTACTTC. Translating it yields CASSLDRGQQETQYF.

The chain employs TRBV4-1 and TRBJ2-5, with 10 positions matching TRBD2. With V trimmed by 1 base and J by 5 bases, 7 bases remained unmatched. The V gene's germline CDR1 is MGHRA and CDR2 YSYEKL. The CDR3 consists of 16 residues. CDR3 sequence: CASSQVSGGARETQYF. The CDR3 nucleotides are TGCGCCAGCAGCCAAGTGAGCGGGGGGGCTCGGGAGACCCAGTACTTC.

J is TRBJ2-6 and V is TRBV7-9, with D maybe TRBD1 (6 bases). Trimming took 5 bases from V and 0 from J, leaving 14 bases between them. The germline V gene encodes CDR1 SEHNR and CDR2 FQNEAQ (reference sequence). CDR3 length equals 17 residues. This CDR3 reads CASSLPWTVSGANVLTF. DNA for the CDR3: TGTGCCAGCAGCCTCCCCTGGACAGTCTCTGGGGCCAACGTCCTGACTTTC. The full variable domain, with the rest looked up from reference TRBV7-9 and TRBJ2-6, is DTGVSQNPRHKITKRGQNVTFRCDPISEHNRLYWYRQTLGQGPEFLTYFQNEAQLEKSRLLSDRFSAERPKGSFSTLEIQRTEQGDSAMYLCASSLPWTVSGANVLTFGAGSRLTVL.

CDR3 sequence reads: CASRPDRVSPTLFF. The DNA of the CDR3 is TGTGCCAGCAGGCCTGACAGGGTTTCTCCGACACTGTTTTTT. The V and J genes are TRBV28 and TRBJ1-4, with 7 positions matching TRBD1. The V gene's germline CDR1 is MDHEN and CDR2 SYDVKM. The CDR3 covers 14 residues. V trimming: 6 bases; J trimming: 13 bases; junction bases outside the gene matches: 14.